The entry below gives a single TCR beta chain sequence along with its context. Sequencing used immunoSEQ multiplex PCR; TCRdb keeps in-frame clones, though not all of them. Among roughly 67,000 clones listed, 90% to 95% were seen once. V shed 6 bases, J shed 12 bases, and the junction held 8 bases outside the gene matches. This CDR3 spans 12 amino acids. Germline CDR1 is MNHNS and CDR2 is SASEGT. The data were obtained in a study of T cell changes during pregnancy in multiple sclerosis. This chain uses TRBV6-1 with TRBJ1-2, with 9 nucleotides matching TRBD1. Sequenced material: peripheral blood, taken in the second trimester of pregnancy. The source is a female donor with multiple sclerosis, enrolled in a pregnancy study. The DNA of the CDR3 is TGTGCCAGCAGGCCGGGACAGGGACTACACACCTTC. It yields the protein CASRPGQGLHTF.